Given below is one TCR beta chain in context. Its specificity is not known. CDR1 and CDR2 (germline): MNHNS, SASEGT. The V end lost 7 bases, the J end lost 6 bases, and 12 bases lay between the germline ends. The CDR3 is 13 amino acids. Sequencing of cultured CD4+ T cell DNA used the Oncomine TCR Beta short-read assay. Using its own MiXCR run on the PCR reads, TCRdb lists one record per CDR3 protein. The sample lists around 19,000 distinct CDR3 sequences, less than 50% occurring once. The sample comes from a study of vaccination and CD4 T cells after COVID-19. Study-wide points: The authors identified 304 of 307 vaccine-specific clones in convalescent patients as spike mono-reactive.

The treatment here: roughly 11-day PBMC culture with coronavirus spike peptide pools or control peptides (ViraFEST assay). This sequence was found in a human donor who had recovered from COVID-19. V is TRBV6-1 and J is TRBJ1-4; D uncertain. The sequencing input was CD4+ T cells from blood, cultured in vitro. For the CDR3, the DNA is TGTGCCAGCAACATAGTGGAGGATGAAAAACTGTTTTTT. Protein product: CASNIVEDEKLFF.